The rows below give T cell receptor beta chains drawn from one sample of a study of OX40 agonist ivuxolimab in advanced cancers. TCRdb keeps only in-frame clones here, not all; method: immunoSEQ multiplex PCR. Of fewer than 70,000 clones listed, 87% were seen once; the top ten hold 16%. Sequencing used CD4+ or CD8+ T cells sorted from blood, obtained in a trial of the OX40 agonist ivuxolimab. These receptor sequences come from an adult with an advanced solid tumor such as melanoma, head and neck, liver or kidney cancer. Each CDR3 is given with its conserved first and last residue. The order of the fields is J gene, clone size, D gene, V gene, CDR3 protein, CDR3 DNA. A D gene is named only where the DNA matches it firmly. Not all rows give a size; the values are once, few, many and, for expanded clones, a class.

J: TRBJ2-1; size: few; D: TRBD1; V: TRBV9; CDR3: CASSVEGQKSDSYNEQFF; DNA: TGTGCCAGCAGCGTAGAGGGACAGAAAAGCGACTCCTACAATGAGCAGTTCTTC
J: TRBJ2-3; size: -; D: -; V: TRBV6-1; CDR3: CASSEDPNTDTQYF; DNA: TGTGCCAGCAGTGAAGACCCTAACACAGATACGCAGTATTTT
J: TRBJ2-1; size: -; D: -; V: TRBV4-1; CDR3: CASSQGRAWFF; DNA: TGCGCCAGCAGCCAAGGGCGGGCTTGGTTCTTC
J: TRBJ2-6; size: once; D: TRBD2; V: TRBV11-2; CDR3: CASSPGGTGANVLTF; DNA: TGTGCCAGCAGCCCCGGGGGGACTGGGGCCAACGTCCTGACTTTC
J: TRBJ1-5; size: few; D: -; V: TRBV6-5; CDR3: CASRAELGSNQPQHF; DNA: TGTGCCAGCAGGGCCGAATTGGGTAGCAATCAGCCCCAGCATTTT
J: TRBJ2-7; size: -; D: -; V: TRBV5-5; CDR3: CASSLRVQGGYEQYF; DNA: TGTGCCAGCAGCTTGAGAGTACAGGGCGGATACGAGCAGTACTTC
J: TRBJ2-7; size: -; D: TRBD2; V: TRBV11-2; CDR3: CASSLGWEGRHEQYF; DNA: TGTGCCAGCAGCTTAGGGTGGGAGGGCCGCCACGAGCAGTACTTC
J: TRBJ1-4; size: once; D: -; V: TRBV6-5; CDR3: CASTQGSLEKLFF; DNA: TGTGCCAGCACTCAGGGTTCTTTGGAAAAACTGTTTTTT
J: TRBJ1-1; size: -; D: TRBD1; V: TRBV28; CDR3: CASSLWDRGAEAFF; DNA: TGTGCCAGCAGTTTATGGGACAGGGGCGCTGAAGCTTTCTTT
J: TRBJ2-1; size: -; D: -; V: TRBV6-1; CDR3: CASSGGDSIPYNEQFF; DNA: TGTGCCAGCAGTGGGGGGGACTCTATCCCCTACAATGAGCAGTTCTTC
J: TRBJ2-2; size: -; D: -; V: TRBV2; CDR3: CASSKQTITGELFF; DNA: TGTGCCAGCAGTAAACAGACAATCACCGGGGAGCTGTTTTTT
J: TRBJ1-1; size: -; D: TRBD1; V: TRBV7-9; CDR3: CASSVGQGARTEAFF; DNA: TGTGCCAGCAGCGTGGGACAGGGGGCGAGAACTGAAGCTTTCTTT
J: TRBJ1-6; size: -; D: -; V: TRBV2; CDR3: CASTDRNSPLHF; DNA: TGTGCCAGCACTGACAGGAATTCACCCCTCCACTTT
J: TRBJ1-2; size: -; D: -; V: TRBV28; CDR3: CASSSEARPTHYGYTF; DNA: TGTGCCAGCTCTTCCGAGGCCCGACCCACTCACTATGGCTACACCTTC
J: TRBJ2-7; size: -; D: -; V: TRBV15; CDR3: CATSMRLNYEQYF; DNA: TGTGCCACCAGCATGCGTCTGAACTACGAGCAGTACTTC
J: TRBJ2-4; size: -; D: TRBD1; V: TRBV9; CDR3: CASSVGQGQGYIQYF; DNA: TGTGCCAGCAGCGTAGGTCAGGGACAGGGATACATTCAGTACTTC
J: TRBJ2-5; size: -; D: TRBD2; V: TRBV5-1; CDR3: CASSPGTSVETQYF; DNA: TGCGCCAGCAGCCCCGGGACTAGCGTAGAGACCCAGTACTTC
J: TRBJ1-3; size: -; D: -; V: TRBV4-2; CDR3: CASSQGLWVSGNTIYF; DNA: TGTGCCAGCAGCCAGGGGCTGTGGGTTTCTGGAAACACCATATATTTT
J: TRBJ2-2; size: -; D: -; V: TRBV23-1; CDR3: CASRAQDSGELFF; DNA: TGCGCCAGCAGGGCCCAGGACTCCGGGGAGCTGTTTTTT
J: TRBJ2-5; size: -; D: TRBD1; V: TRBV19; CDR3: CASSKTGTYQETQYF; DNA: TGTGCCAGTAGTAAGACAGGGACGTACCAAGAGACCCAGTACTTC
J: TRBJ2-1; size: -; D: TRBD1; V: TRBV5-6; CDR3: CASSFNSGTDYNEQFF; DNA: TGTGCCAGCAGCTTCAACTCCGGGACAGACTACAATGAGCAGTTCTTC
J: TRBJ1-4; size: -; D: -; V: TRBV2; CDR3: CASRARLSGKLFF; DNA: TGTGCCAGCAGGGCTAGGCTGAGCGGAAAACTGTTTTTT
J: TRBJ2-1; size: few; D: TRBD1; V: TRBV28; CDR3: CASTYRGWEQFF; DNA: TGTGCCAGCACTTACAGGGGGTGGGAACAGTTCTTC
J: TRBJ1-6; size: -; D: TRBD1; V: TRBV10-3; CDR3: CAISGSQGASPLHF; DNA: TGTGCCATCAGTGGAAGTCAGGGGGCCTCACCCCTCCACTTT
J: TRBJ2-1; size: -; D: TRBD2; V: TRBV7-3; CDR3: CASSLTSGRVNEQFF; DNA: TGTGCCAGCAGCTTGACTAGCGGGAGAGTAAATGAGCAGTTCTTC
J: TRBJ1-1; size: -; D: -; V: TRBV6-6; CDR3: CASRQGSTEAFF; DNA: TGTGCCAGCAGACAGGGAAGCACTGAAGCTTTCTTT
J: TRBJ1-1; size: -; D: -; V: TRBV10-3; CDR3: CAISEGVKGNTEAFF; DNA: TGTGCCATCAGTGAGGGGGTCAAGGGGAACACTGAAGCTTTCTTT
J: TRBJ2-3; size: -; D: TRBD2; V: TRBV27; CDR3: CASSFGDVSISGASTDTQYF; DNA: TGTGCCAGCAGTTTTGGGGACGTTTCTATCAGCGGGGCTAGCACAGATACGCAGTATTTT
J: TRBJ2-3; size: -; D: TRBD2; V: TRBV19; CDR3: CASSAIRTSGTSTDTQYF; DNA: TGTGCCAGTAGTGCAATAAGGACTAGCGGGACTAGCACAGATACGCAGTATTTT
J: TRBJ2-1; size: -; D: TRBD1; V: TRBV5-1; CDR3: CASSLVTGTGSDEQFF; DNA: TGCGCCAGCAGCTTGGTTACCGGGACAGGAAGCGATGAGCAGTTCTTC
J: TRBJ1-5; size: -; D: TRBD1; V: TRBV7-9; CDR3: CASSRGQGDQPQHF; DNA: TGTGCCAGCAGCCGGGGACAGGGGGATCAGCCCCAGCATTTT
J: TRBJ2-7; size: -; D: TRBD1; V: TRBV7-7; CDR3: CASSPGTGGSYEQYF; DNA: TGTGCTAGCAGCCCCGGGACAGGGGGCTCCTACGAGCAGTACTTC
J: TRBJ1-4; size: -; D: -; V: TRBV2; CDR3: CASSEGLVATNEKLFF; DNA: TGTGCCAGCAGTGAGGGACTCGTCGCAACTAATGAAAAACTGTTTTTT
J: TRBJ1-3; size: -; D: -; V: TRBV27; CDR3: CASSLAGAGNTIYF; DNA: TGTGCCAGCAGTTTAGCAGGGGCTGGAAACACCATATATTTT
J: TRBJ1-1; size: -; D: -; V: TRBV5-1; CDR3: CASSLGVSGVTEAFF; DNA: TGCGCCAGCAGCTTGGGGGTGTCGGGGGTCACTGAAGCTTTCTTT
J: TRBJ1-1; size: -; D: -; V: TRBV6-1; CDR3: CASRADALNTEAFF; DNA: TGTGCCAGCAGGGCAGACGCTTTGAACACTGAAGCTTTCTTT
J: TRBJ2-1; size: -; D: -; V: TRBV4-1; CDR3: CASSHHPDREQFF; DNA: TGCGCCAGCAGCCACCATCCGGACAGAGAGCAGTTCTTC
J: TRBJ2-3; size: -; D: -; V: TRBV27; CDR3: CASGRQMAKGTQYF; DNA: TGTGCCAGCGGGAGACAGATGGCGAAAGGTACGCAGTATTTT
J: TRBJ1-2; size: -; D: -; V: TRBV27; CDR3: CASSLFPSGGYTF; DNA: TGTGCCAGCAGTTTATTCCCTTCCGGTGGCTACACCTTC
J: TRBJ2-2; size: -; D: TRBD1; V: TRBV19; CDR3: CASSRRDRRNTGELFF; DNA: TGTGCCAGTAGCAGACGGGACAGGAGGAACACCGGGGAGCTGTTTTTT
J: TRBJ2-2; size: -; D: TRBD1; V: TRBV5-1; CDR3: CASSLVQGADTGELFF; DNA: TGCGCCAGCAGCTTGGTTCAGGGGGCGGACACCGGGGAGCTGTTTTTT
J: TRBJ2-2; size: -; D: TRBD2; V: TRBV2; CDR3: CASSPTSGSTGELFF; DNA: TGTGCCAGCAGTCCGACTAGCGGGAGTACCGGGGAGCTGTTTTTT
J: TRBJ2-1; size: -; D: TRBD2; V: TRBV7-2; CDR3: CASSLSGSSYNEQFF; DNA: TGTGCCAGCAGCCTTAGCGGGAGCTCCTACAATGAGCAGTTCTTC
J: TRBJ2-4; size: -; D: -; V: TRBV2; CDR3: CATLGLAKNIQYF; DNA: TGTGCCACCCTAGGGTTAGCCAAAAACATTCAGTACTTC
J: TRBJ1-4; size: -; D: -; V: TRBV27; CDR3: CASSLLGTASPNEKLFF; DNA: TGTGCCAGCAGTTTATTGGGCACCGCCAGCCCTAATGAAAAACTGTTTTTT
J: TRBJ2-2; size: -; D: TRBD1; V: TRBV19; CDR3: CASRTRTGGRAGELFF; DNA: TGTGCCAGTAGAACTAGGACAGGCGGGCGGGCCGGGGAGCTGTTTTTT